The 10 T cell receptor beta chains presented below share a single source sample, sequenced in a study of metastatic and nonmetastatic thyroid tumors. Not a single patient had been given any form of treatment at any point before undergoing thyroid surgery. MiXCR reprocessed the PCR reads for TCRdb. Here the sample spans around 26,000 clones, around an eighth being singletons. Sequenced: blood. The receptors were gathered from a female donor with papillary thyroid cancer or a benign thyroid nodule (not recorded which). Some clones in this sample may be carry-over from other donors' samples.

This clone has just a few counts. The CDR3 carries no conserved terminal phenylalanine or tryptophan, so it likely arises from a read error. This rearrangement joins TRBV5-6 to TRBJ1-6; D unclear. The CDR3 totals 15 residues. The germline CDR1 and CDR2 sequences are SGHDT and YYEEEE. The DNA for the CDR3 is TGTGCCAGTAGCTTGGACTGGACGGAAAATTCACCCCTCCACCTT. Its translation: CASSLDWTENSPLHL.

A few counts support this clone. This chain joins TRBV6-5 and TRBJ2-7; the match to TRBD2 covers 10 bases. This CDR3 is 18 amino acids long. From germline, CDR1 is MNHEY and CDR2 SVGAGI. The junction had 8 bases not matched to a gene; V was cut back by 0 bases and J by 0 bases. The CDR3 DNA follows: TGTGCCAGCAGTTACTCGATGCGAACTAGCGGGAACTCCTACGAGCAGTACTTC. Amino acid sequence: CASSYSMRTSGNSYEQYF.

The sample holds many counts of this clone. V is TRBV11-1 and J is TRBJ2-7; the D is unclear. The CDR3 consists of 14 residues. Germline-derived CDR1 and CDR2 are SGHAT and FQDESV (reference sequence). The V end lost 2 bases, the J end lost 3 bases, and 11 bases lay between the germline ends. The CDR3 sequence is CASSLTGYHYEQYF. The CDR3 DNA reads TGTGCCAGCAGCTTAACCGGTTATCACTACGAGCAGTACTTC.

This clone appeared a few times. The chain links TRBV28 to TRBJ2-7; 10 bases map to TRBD1. CDR1 and CDR2 (germline): MDHEN, SYDVKM. This CDR3 has 14 residues. V trimming: 6 bases; J trimming: 3 bases; junction bases outside the gene matches: 5. CDR3 coding DNA: TGTGCCAGCAGGGCCGGGACAGGGGTCTACGAGCAGTACTTC. As protein: CASRAGTGVYEQYF.

This clone was detected many times. V usage is TRBV29-1 and J usage is TRBJ2-3, with D perhaps matching TRBD2 (6 bases). The CDR3 is 15 amino acids. Per germline, CDR1 SQVTM and CDR2 ANQGSEA. Trimming removed 6 bases at V and 2 bases at J, with 18 bases between. The CDR3 loop reads CSVGRIAADTDTQYF. The CDR3 DNA reads as TGCAGCGTAGGTCGTATAGCGGCAGACACAGATACGCAGTATTTT.

This clone was detected ten times or more. The rearrangement joins TRBV29-1 to TRBJ2-5, with D possibly being TRBD2 (6 bases). This CDR3 has 13 amino acids. Germline-derived CDR1 and CDR2 are SQVTM and ANQGSEA. V lost 6 bases and J 2 bases, leaving 13 bases between the germline ends. CDR3 nucleotides: TGCAGCGTAGATTACGGGGGACAAGAGACCCAGTACTTC. This codes for CSVDYGGQETQYF. The full variable domain, with the rest looked up from reference TRBV29-1 and TRBJ2-5, is SAVISQKPSRDICQRGTSLTIQCQVDSQVTMMFWYRQQPGQSLTLIATANQGSEATYESGFVIDKFPISRPNLTFSTLTVSNMSPEDSSIYLCSVDYGGQETQYFGPGTRLLVL.

The table lists this clone with many counts. J is TRBJ2-3 and V is TRBV11-2; 10 positions match TRBD2. CDR1 and CDR2 from the germline V gene are SGHAT and FQNNGV. The trim removed 3 bases at V and 4 bases at J, leaving 10 bases unmatched. The CDR3 spans 17 residues. CDR3 in DNA: TGTGCCAGCAGCTTCCGAACCGCTAGCGGGAGTTCAGATACGCAGTATTTT. It encodes CASSFRTASGSSDTQYF.

This clone was seen at least ten times. V gene TRBV5-6 combines with J gene TRBJ2-1, with 8 bases that match TRBD2. The CDR3 has 14 amino acids. The V gene's germline CDR1 is SGHDT and CDR2 YYEEEE. V was pared by 2 bases and J by 3 bases, with 1 base of the junction left unmatched. In DNA, the CDR3 is TGTGCCAGCAGCTTTAGCGGGAACTACAATGAGCAGTTCTTC. Protein product: CASSFSGNYNEQFF.

This clone was found many times. The V gene is TRBV5-1, the J gene TRBJ1-1; 8 nucleotides agree with TRBD1. The germline gives CDR1 SGHRS, CDR2 YFSETQ. With 4 bases clipped from V and 1 base from J, the junction kept 3 bases outside the gene matches. This CDR3 contains 14 residues. The CDR3 loop is CASSPGQENTEAFF. CDR3 coding DNA: TGCGCCAGCAGCCCGGGACAGGAGAACACTGAAGCTTTCTTT.

This clone has a count of ten or more. The chain uses TRBV7-7 and TRBJ1-3, with D unresolved. Germline V gives CDR1 SSHAT, CDR2 FNYEAQ (reference sequence). This CDR3 contains 13 residues. Trimming shortened V by 1 base and J by 3 bases, and 4 bases separated the two germline ends. The CDR3: CASSLGFGNTIYF. CDR3 DNA: TGTGCCAGCAGCTTAGGGTTTGGAAACACCATATATTTT.